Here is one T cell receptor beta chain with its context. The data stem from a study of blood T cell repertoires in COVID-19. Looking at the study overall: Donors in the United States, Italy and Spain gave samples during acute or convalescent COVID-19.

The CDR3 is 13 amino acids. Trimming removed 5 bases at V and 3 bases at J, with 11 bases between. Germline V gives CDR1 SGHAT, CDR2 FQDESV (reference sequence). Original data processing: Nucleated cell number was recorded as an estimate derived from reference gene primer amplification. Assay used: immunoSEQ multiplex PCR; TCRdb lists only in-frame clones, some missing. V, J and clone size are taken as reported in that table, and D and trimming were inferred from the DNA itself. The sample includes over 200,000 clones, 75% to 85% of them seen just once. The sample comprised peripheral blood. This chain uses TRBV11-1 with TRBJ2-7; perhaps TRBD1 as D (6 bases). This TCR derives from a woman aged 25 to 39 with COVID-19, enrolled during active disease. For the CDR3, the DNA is TGTGCCAGCAGCCGACAGGATCTCTACGAGCAGTACTTC. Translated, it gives CASSRQDLYEQYF.